Shown below are 18 T cell receptor beta chains from a single sample sequenced in a study of cytomegalovirus exposure and HLA in healthy donors. Both 60 Vbeta primers and 13 Jbeta primers went into the PCR. Generated by immunoSEQ multiplex PCR, the TCRdb table keeps only in-frame clones and is missing some. The sample has roughly 140,000 clones, more than 65% seen once; the top ten hold roughly 6.8%. Sequenced: PBMCs. Receptors were obtained from a man aged 50 or older in good health and CMV-seropositive.

This sequence joins TRBV5-1 and TRBJ2-5; D may be TRBD2 (6 bases). V gave up 0 bases and J gave up 5 bases, with 14 bases separating them. Germline loops: CDR1 SGHRS, CDR2 YFSETQ. CDR3 length: 15 amino acids. The CDR3 sequence: CASSLGSGGAETQYF. The CDR3 nucleotides read TGCGCCAGCAGCTTGGGTTCCGGGGGAGCGGAGACCCAGTACTTC.

The rearrangement links TRBV2 to TRBJ2-2, with D maybe TRBD2 (6 bases). V gave up 6 bases and J gave up 4 bases, with 18 bases separating them. The CDR3 runs to 16 residues. Germline values: CDR1 SNHLY, CDR2 FYNNEI. The CDR3: CASRSGLGATTGELFF. The CDR3 region has the DNA TGTGCCAGCAGGTCGGGACTTGGGGCCACCACCGGGGAGCTGTTTTTT.

This chain uses TRBV11-2 with TRBJ2-1; no definite D call. The germline V and J ends were trimmed by 1 base and 0 bases, with 13 bases remaining between them. The germline V gene has CDR1 SGHAT and CDR2 FQNNGV. The CDR3 has 17 residues. The CDR3, as DNA: TGTGCCAGCAGCTTAGGCGCTAGAACGAGCTCCTACAATGAGCAGTTCTTC. Protein product: CASSLGARTSSYNEQFF.

The V and J genes are TRBV5-1 and TRBJ2-7; TRBD2 is a possible D gene (6 bases). Looked up from germline, CDR1 is SGHRS and CDR2 is YFSETQ. The CDR3 runs 13 residues. Trimming took 2 bases from V and 4 from J, leaving 10 bases between them. CDR3 in amino acids: CASSLGAGYEQYF. CDR3 coding DNA: TGCGCCAGCAGCTTAGGGGCGGGGTACGAGCAGTACTTC. The complete variable domain, with remaining parts taken from reference TRBV5-1 and TRBJ2-7, reads KAGVTQTPRYLIKTRGQQVTLSCSPISGHRSVSWYQQTPGQGLQFLFEYFSETQRNKGNFPGRFSGRQFSNSRSEMNVSTLELGDSALYLCASSLGAGYEQYFGPGTRLTVT.

The chain carries TRBV18 and TRBJ2-5; 10 bases line up with TRBD2. The CDR3 has 16 amino acids. J lost 2 bases, V lost 3 bases, and 6 bases had no gene match. Germline CDR1 KGHSH, CDR2 LQKENI. CDR3: CASSPKGLARQETQYF. In nucleotides, the CDR3 is TGTGCCAGCTCACCCAAGGGACTAGCGCGACAAGAGACCCAGTACTTC.

The J gene is TRBJ2-1, the V gene TRBV4-2; perhaps TRBD2 as D (5 bases). Germline CDR1 LGHNA, CDR2 YNFKEQ. This CDR3 spans 15 amino acids. V lost 4 bases and J lost 5, with 15 bases in between. CDR3 amino acids: CASSLMGEGNNEQFF. Written as DNA, the CDR3 is TGTGCCAGCAGCCTGATGGGAGAGGGTAACAATGAGCAGTTCTTC.

The J gene is TRBJ2-3, the V gene TRBV18; tentative D call: TRBD2 (5 bases). In germline, CDR1 is KGHSH, CDR2 LQKENI. The CDR3 runs 18 residues. V was pared by 2 bases and J by 3 bases, with 21 bases between. The CDR3 here is CASSPRETTTYLTDTQYF. CDR3 DNA sequence: TGTGCCAGCTCACCAAGAGAAACGACTACCTACTTGACAGATACGCAGTATTTT. The full variable domain, its missing parts supplied by reference TRBV18 and TRBJ2-3, is NAGVMQNPRHLVRRRGQEARLRCSPMKGHSHVYWYRQLPEEGLKFMVYLQKENIIDESGMPKERFSAEFPKEGPSILRIQQVVRGDSAAYFCASSPRETTTYLTDTQYFGPGTRLTVL.

V is TRBV5-5 and J is TRBJ2-1, with TRBD2 matching 14 bases. The CDR3 is made up of 16 amino acids. V lost 3 bases, J lost 6 bases, and 5 bases stayed unmatched. Germline CDR1 SGHKS, CDR2 YYEKEE (reference sequence). DNA of the CDR3: TGTGCCAGCAGCTCCGTGACTAGCGGGAGGGCCAATGAGCAGTTCTTC. It specifies CASSSVTSGRANEQFF.

This clone appeared once. The chain has TRBV10-3 and TRBJ2-7, with D uncertain. Looked up from germline, CDR1 is ENHRY and CDR2 is SYGVKD. Deletions cut 2 bases from V and 5 bases from J, with 13 bases between. The CDR3 loop spans 14 amino acids. CDR3 nucleotide sequence: TGTGCCATCAGTGAGAATCTCGAGAGCGACGAGCAGTACTTC. It translates to CAISENLESDEQYF.

The V call is TRBV15, the J call TRBJ2-7; the match to TRBD1 covers 10 bases. Germline values: CDR1 LNHNV, CDR2 YYDKDF (reference sequence). The J segment lost 3 bases and the V segment lost 0 bases, leaving 2 bases of the junction unmatched. This CDR3 contains 15 residues. CDR3 DNA: TGTGCCACCAGCAGAGAGACAGGGGGCTTCTACGAGCAGTACTTC. Its protein is CATSRETGGFYEQYF. Full variable domain (missing parts from reference TRBV15 and TRBJ2-7): DAMVIQNPRYQVTQFGKPVTLSCSQTLNHNVMYWYQQKSSQAPKLLFHYYDKDFNNEADTPDNFQSRRPNTSFCFLDIRSPGLGDTAMYLCATSRETGGFYEQYFGPGTRLTVT.

This clone was counted only a few times. The CDR3: CASSLALPGGTDTGELFF. Written as DNA, the CDR3 is TGTGCCAGCAGCTTAGCCCTGCCGGGGGGGACGGACACCGGGGAGCTGTTTTTT. The rearrangement links TRBV7-6 to TRBJ2-2; TRBD2 matches 8 bases. CDR1 and CDR2 (germline): SGHVS, FNYEAQ. This CDR3 has 18 amino acids. Unmatched junction bases numbered 9, after V lost 0 bases and J lost 3 bases.

This chain links TRBV5-1 with TRBJ1-1; 7 positions agree with TRBD1. Germline V gene sequence: CDR1 SGHRS, CDR2 YFSETQ. The CDR3 covers 16 residues. The V gene end was trimmed by 6 bases and the J gene end by 0 bases; junction bases not matched to a gene: 11. The DNA of the CDR3 is TGCGCCAGCACCGCAGGGACCGACAGGGTGAACACTGAAGCTTTCTTT. The encoded protein is CASTAGTDRVNTEAFF.

The V call is TRBV18, the J call TRBJ1-2; 8 nucleotides match TRBD1. V shed 4 bases, J shed 5 bases, and the junction held 12 bases outside the gene matches. CDR1 and CDR2 (germline): KGHSH, LQKENI. The CDR3 is made up of 16 amino acids. This CDR3 is CASSRQSGQGDYGYTF. The CDR3 nucleotides read TGTGCCAGCTCACGACAGAGTGGACAGGGCGATTATGGCTACACCTTC.

V gene TRBV28 combines with J gene TRBJ2-7, with D hard to call. V was cut by 3 bases and J by 3 bases, with 9 bases left in between. Germline loops: CDR1 MDHEN, CDR2 SYDVKM. This CDR3 region has 13 residues. The CDR3 DNA reads TGTGCCAGCAGTTTGATTAGTGGCTACGAGCAGTACTTC. Protein sequence: CASSLISGYEQYF.

This chain connects TRBV7-9 to TRBJ2-3; 13 bases map to TRBD2. The CDR3 has 14 residues. CDR1 is SEHNR, CDR2 FQNEAQ, per germline (reference sequence). V trimming: 8 bases; J trimming: 6 bases; junction bases outside the gene matches: 5. The CDR3 region has the DNA TGTGCCAGCGGACTAGCGGGAGTCGGTGATACGCAGTATTTT. Translation gives CASGLAGVGDTQYF.

This clone came up a few times. In DNA form, the CDR3 reads TGTGCCAGCAGTGAAAGGACAGGATTGAACTATGGCTACACCTTC. Protein sequence: CASSERTGLNYGYTF. This chain connects TRBV6-1 to TRBJ1-2, with TRBD1 matching 7 bases. V lost 2 bases, J lost 2 bases, and 5 bases stayed unmatched. CDR1 and CDR2 from the germline V gene are MNHNS and SASEGT. The CDR3 length is 15 residues.

This clone occurred once. Here the CDR3 reads CASGWTGWEETQYF. In DNA, the CDR3 is TGTGCTAGTGGATGGACAGGGTGGGAAGAGACCCAGTACTTC. The chain recombines TRBV12-5 with TRBJ2-5, with 8 nucleotides matching TRBD1. The V gene's germline CDR1 is LGHNT and CDR2 FRNRAP. The CDR3 has 14 residues. The V and J ends lost 6 bases and 3 bases, in that order; junction bases with no gene match: 6.

The chain is built from TRBV2 and TRBJ1-2, with D tentatively TRBD1 (5 bases). Trimming pared 10 bases from V and 6 bases from J, leaving 24 bases between. Germline V gene sequence: CDR1 SNHLY, CDR2 FYNNEI. The CDR3 length is 15 residues. The CDR3 DNA reads as TGTGCCACCAAGGAAGAGTTGAGACAGACCCATGGCTACACCTTC. Translated, it gives CATKEELRQTHGYTF.